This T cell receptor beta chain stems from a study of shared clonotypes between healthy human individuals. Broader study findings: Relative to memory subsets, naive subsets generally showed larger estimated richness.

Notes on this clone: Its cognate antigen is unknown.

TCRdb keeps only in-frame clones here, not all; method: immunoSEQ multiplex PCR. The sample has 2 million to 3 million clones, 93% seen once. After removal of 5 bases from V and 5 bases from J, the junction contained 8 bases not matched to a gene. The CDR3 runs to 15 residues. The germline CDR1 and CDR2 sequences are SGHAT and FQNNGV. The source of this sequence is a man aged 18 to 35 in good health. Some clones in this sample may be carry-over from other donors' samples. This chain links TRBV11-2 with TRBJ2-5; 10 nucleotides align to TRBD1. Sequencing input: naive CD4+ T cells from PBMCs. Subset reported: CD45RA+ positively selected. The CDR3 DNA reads TGTGCCAGCAGCGAACGACAGGGGGCGCGGGAGACCCAGTACTTC. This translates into CASSERQGARETQYF. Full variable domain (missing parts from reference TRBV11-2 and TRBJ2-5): EAGVAQSPRYKIIEKRQSVAFWCNPISGHATLYWYQQILGQGPKLLIQFQNNGVVDDSQLPKDRFSAERLKGVDSTLKIQPAKLEDSAVYLCASSERQGARETQYFGPGTRLLVL.